This is a list of T cell receptor beta chains from one sample in a study of T cells in Graves' hyperthyroidism and ophthalmopathy. TCRdb fed the multiplex PCR reads into MiXCR, producing one record per CDR3 protein. The sample holds fewer than 750,000 distinct CDR3 sequences; about 15% are singletons and the top ten take around 4.5%. The sample was blood. These TCRs come from a woman in her 40s with Graves' ophthalmopathy. Both conserved end residues are part of each CDR3. The D gene is left open where the match is weak. Clone size is shown for a subset of rows, as once, few, many or a class of expanded clone.

TRBV5-1	TRBJ2-1	TRBD1	many	CASFSGQGSHEQFF	TGCGCCAGCTTCTCGGGACAGGGAAGTCATGAGCAGTTCTTC
TRBV30	TRBJ2-7	TRBD2	many	CAWNLAGGTYEQYF	TGTGCCTGGAATCTAGCGGGAGGGACCTACGAGCAGTACTTC
TRBV7-3	TRBJ2-7	.	few	CASSVQGGSYEQYF	TGTGCCAGCAGCGTTCAGGGGGGCTCCTACGAGCAGTACTTC
TRBV30	TRBJ1-5	.	many	CAWSVVAGDQPQHF	TGTGCCTGGAGTGTAGTGGCAGGGGATCAGCCCCAGCATTTT
TRBV6-2/TRBV6-3	TRBJ1-1	.	.	CASSPSPGHKNTEAFF	TGTGCCAGCAGTCCGAGTCCGGGACACAAGAACACTGAAGCTTTCTTT
TRBV6-1	TRBJ2-3	TRBD1	few	CASSVEGGGPDTQYF	TGTGCCAGCAGTGTGGAAGGGGGCGGTCCCGATACGCAGTATTTT
TRBV27	TRBJ1-5	.	many	CASSDIWGSNQPQHF	TGTGCCAGCAGTGATATTTGGGGAAGCAATCAGCCCCAGCATTTT
TRBV6-5	TRBJ2-7	.	many	CASNQDPVPGQYF	TGTGCCAGCAACCAGGACCCCGTACCGGGCCAGTACTTC
TRBV7-9	TRBJ2-7	.	many	CASSLRAGVVDEQYF	TGTGCCAGCTCCCTGAGGGCAGGGGTGGTCGACGAGCAGTACTTC
TRBV20-1	TRBJ2-5	.	many	CSATDGGGDQYF	TGCAGTGCGACGGATGGAGGGGGGGACCAGTACTTC
TRBV7-8	TRBJ2-5	.	.	CASTPEEGSRQYF	TGTGCCAGCACCCCAGAGGAGGGGAGCCGCCAGTACTTC
TRBV28	TRBJ2-7	.	many	CASSIASGDRFYEQYF	TGTGCCAGCAGCATCGCTTCGGGGGACCGGTTTTACGAGCAGTACTTC
TRBV11-2	TRBJ2-5	TRBD2	many	CASSLVAGAIRETQYF	TGTGCCAGCAGCTTAGTCGCGGGAGCTATCAGAGAGACCCAGTACTTC